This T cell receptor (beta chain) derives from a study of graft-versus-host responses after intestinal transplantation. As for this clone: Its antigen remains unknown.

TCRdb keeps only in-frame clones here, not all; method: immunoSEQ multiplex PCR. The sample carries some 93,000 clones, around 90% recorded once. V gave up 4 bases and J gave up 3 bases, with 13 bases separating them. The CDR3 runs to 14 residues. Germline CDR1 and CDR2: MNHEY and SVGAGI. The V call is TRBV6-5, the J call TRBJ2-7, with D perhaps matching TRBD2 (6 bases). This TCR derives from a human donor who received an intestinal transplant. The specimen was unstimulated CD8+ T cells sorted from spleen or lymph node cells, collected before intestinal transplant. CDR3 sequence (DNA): TGTGCCAGCAGTTCGCGGGACCGATTCTACGAGCAGTACTTC. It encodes CASSSRDRFYEQYF.